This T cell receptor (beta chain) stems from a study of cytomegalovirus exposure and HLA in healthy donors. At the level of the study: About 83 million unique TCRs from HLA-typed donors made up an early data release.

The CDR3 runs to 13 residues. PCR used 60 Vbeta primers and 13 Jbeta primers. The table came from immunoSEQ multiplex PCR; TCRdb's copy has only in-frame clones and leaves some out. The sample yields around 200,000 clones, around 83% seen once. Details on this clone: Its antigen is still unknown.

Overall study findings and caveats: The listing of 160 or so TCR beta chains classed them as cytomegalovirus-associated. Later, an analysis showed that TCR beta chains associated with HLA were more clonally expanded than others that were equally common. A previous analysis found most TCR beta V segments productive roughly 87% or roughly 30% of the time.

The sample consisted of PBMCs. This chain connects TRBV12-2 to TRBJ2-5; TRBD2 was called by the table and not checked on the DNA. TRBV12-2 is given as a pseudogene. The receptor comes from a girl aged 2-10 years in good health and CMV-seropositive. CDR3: CASRRGIQETQYF. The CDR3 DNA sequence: TGTGCAAGTCGACGAGGCATCCAAGAGACCCAGTACTTC.